This T cell receptor (beta chain) was captured in a study of T cells in Graves' hyperthyroidism and ophthalmopathy. Turning to the study itself: Peripheral blood draws took place at initial diagnosis, ahead of any treatment. Findings and limits, study-wide: Model output signaled ophthalmopathy a median around 6.9 months ahead of onset.

The hyperthyroidism was newly diagnosed and had lasted under 2 months; the patients were aged 18 to 65. The CDR3 is 13 amino acids. Trimming took off 4 bases at V and 5 bases at J, with 11 bases between the two ends. Germline V gene sequence: CDR1 MNHEY, CDR2 SMNVEV (reference sequence). TCR beta CDR3 regions were amplified from RNA transcripts. When the TCR CDR3 underwent first-round RT-PCR, the HTBI primer set was used. In TCRdb, the multiplex PCR reads were re-called with MiXCR into one record per CDR3 protein. This sample has roughly 700,000 distinct CDR3 sequences, with roughly 17% found just once. This clonotype was observed at least ten times. Its antigen is unknown.

The source is a man in his fifties with Graves' hyperthyroidism. The rearrangement uses TRBV27 and TRBJ1-1; no reliable D call. Sequencing input: blood. CDR3 protein: CASSSPVATEAFF. Written as DNA, the CDR3 is TGTGCCAGCAGTTCGCCAGTGGCGACTGAAGCTTTCTTT.